The TCR beta chain described here comes from a study of cytomegalovirus exposure and HLA in healthy donors. On this clone: Its antigen is still unknown.

Study results and caveats: Later genetic work tied a missense DCLRE1C variant to beta-chain V and J trimming. Among donors in an Asian-associated ancestry cluster, a later analysis reportedly found fewer N-insertions than the approximately 670-donor mean.

The study ran its PCR with 60 Vbeta and 13 Jbeta primers. The protocol was immunoSEQ multiplex PCR, while the TCRdb copy is restricted to in-frame clones and leaves out a portion. The sample includes around 110,000 clones, under 70% of them seen just once. The J segment lost 1 base and the V segment lost 3 bases, leaving 9 bases of the junction unmatched. CDR3 length: 16 residues. Per the germline V gene, CDR1 is LGHNA and CDR2 is YNFKEQ. Sample: PBMCs. The TCR was taken from a man aged 25-45 years in good health and CMV-seropositive. This chain uses TRBV4-2 with TRBJ2-7, with 7 bases that match TRBD2. The CDR3, as DNA: TGTGCCAGCAGCCATCCACGGGGGGAGGGTTCCTACGAGCAGTACTTC. The encoded protein is CASSHPRGEGSYEQYF.